This T cell receptor (beta chain) was documented in a study of cytomegalovirus exposure and HLA in healthy donors. Study background: Researchers found that approximately 80% of a few hundred genotyped donors fell within the Caucasian-associated ancestry cluster.

General observations from the study: It has been reported that TCR beta sequences accurately predicted the HLA-A and HLA-B alleles of most subjects.

The CDR3 covers 13 residues. The germline V gene has CDR1 SGHTA and CDR2 FQGTGA. J lost 5 bases, V lost 4 bases, and 4 bases had no gene match. In its sample, this clone was seen once. Its antigen is currently unknown. Primers included in the PCR were 60 Vbeta and 13 Jbeta primers. Libraries were prepared by immunoSEQ multiplex PCR; TCRdb keeps only in-frame clonotypes and omits some of them. The table lists 70,000 to 90,000 clones, about 69% of them singletons. The chain employs TRBV7-3 and TRBJ2-5; 7 bases match TRBD2. Sequencing input: PBMCs. The receptor was isolated from a man between 60 and 70 years old in good health and CMV-seronegative. CDR3 sequence: CASSWGGEETQYF. The CDR3 nucleotides are TGTGCCAGCAGCTGGGGGGGGGAGGAGACCCAGTACTTC.